The 12 T cell receptor beta chains below were found in one sample sequenced in a study of blood T cell repertoires in COVID-19. Data came from immunoSEQ multiplex PCR; TCRdb stores just in-frame clones and leaves some out. The sample gives about 160,000 clones, about 81% of which show up once; about a tenth is in the top ten. The material sequenced was peripheral blood. The receptors here all came from a human donor in a cohort sampled during active COVID-19.

The chain has TRBV18 and TRBJ2-7; 8 bases are shared with TRBD1. Germline loops: CDR1 KGHSH, CDR2 LQKENI. With V trimmed by 6 bases and J by 3 bases, 10 bases remained unmatched. This CDR3 has 15 amino acids. The CDR3 here is CASSVRTGSNYEQYF. The CDR3 DNA is TGTGCCAGCTCGGTCAGGACAGGGTCAAACTACGAGCAGTACTTC.

The chain is built from TRBV15 and TRBJ2-1; perhaps TRBD2 as D (6 bases). CDR3 length: 16 amino acids. CDR1 LNHNV and CDR2 YYDKDF come from the germline V gene (reference sequence). Trimming left V 3 bases short and J 0 bases short, with 12 bases between. CDR3 nucleotide sequence: TGTGCCACCAGCAGCGGCGCGGGGCGCTCCTACAATGAGCAGTTCTTC. It yields the protein CATSSGAGRSYNEQFF.

The chain is built from TRBV6-5 and TRBJ1-6, with D maybe TRBD1 (5 bases). This CDR3 region has 15 residues. V shed 2 bases and J shed 6 bases, with 11 bases lying between them. In germline, CDR1 is MNHEY, CDR2 SVGAGI. The DNA of the CDR3 is TGTGCCAGCAGTTACCGCAGGGAACCTAATTCACCCCTCCACTTT. This codes for CASSYRREPNSPLHF.

J is TRBJ2-1 and V is TRBV7-7, with D tentatively TRBD1 (5 bases). There are 14 residues in the CDR3. Trimming stripped 5 bases from V and 8 bases from J, with 16 bases between. Germline assignment: CDR1 SSHAT and CDR2 FNYEAQ (reference sequence). The CDR3 reads CASSRDSLNDEQFF. The DNA of the CDR3 is TGTGCCAGCAGCCGCGACAGTCTCAACGATGAGCAGTTCTTC. Together with reference TRBV7-7 and TRBJ2-1, the CDR3 gives the full variable domain: GAGVSQSPRYKVTKRGQDVTLRCDPISSHATLYWYQQALGQGPEFLTYFNYEAQPDKSGLPSDRFSAERPEGSISTLTIQRTEQRDSAMYRCASSRDSLNDEQFFGPGTRLTVL.

The rearrangement joins TRBV19 to TRBJ2-3; the match to TRBD2 covers 12 bases. V lost 4 bases and J lost 6; bases outside the gene matches: 8. The CDR3 sequence is 16 residues long. CDR1 and CDR2 (germline): LNHDA, SQIVND (reference sequence). This CDR3 reads CASSTRLAGVSDTQYF. The CDR3, as DNA: TGTGCCAGTAGTACCCGACTAGCGGGAGTGTCTGATACGCAGTATTTT.

This clone turned up a few times. The chain employs TRBV4-3 and TRBJ1-2; 7 positions agree with TRBD1. This CDR3 is built from 15 residues. Per germline, CDR1 LGHNA and CDR2 YSLEER. Trimming removed 2 bases from V and 2 bases from J; junction bases left unmatched: 5. CDR3 DNA sequence: TGCGCCAGCAGCCAATCCGGGACAGAAAACTATGGCTACACCTTC. Its protein product is CASSQSGTENYGYTF.

J is TRBJ2-5 and V is TRBV6-4, with TRBD1 matching over 7 bases. Trimming cost V 5 bases and J 5 bases; bases outside gene matches: 11. There are 15 residues in the CDR3. Germline CDR1 reads MRHNA; CDR2 reads SNTAGT. CDR3 sequence: CASSRLQGFWETQYF. The CDR3 DNA reads TGTGCCAGCAGTAGGTTACAGGGGTTTTGGGAGACCCAGTACTTC.

The rearrangement joins TRBV27 to TRBJ2-2; the match to TRBD2 covers 7 bases. This CDR3 comprises 15 residues. Germline V gives CDR1 MNHEY, CDR2 SMNVEV (reference sequence). The junction had 2 bases not matched to a gene; V was cut back by 0 bases and J by 4 bases. The CDR3 sequence is CASSLSPSGTGELFF. DNA for the CDR3: TGTGCCAGCAGTTTATCTCCTAGCGGCACCGGGGAGCTGTTTTTT.

V usage is TRBV6-1 and J usage is TRBJ2-3; D perhaps matches TRBD1 (6 bases). Germline V lookup: CDR1 MNHNS, CDR2 SASEGT. This CDR3 is built from 15 residues. The V end was cut by 0 bases, the J end by 3 bases, with 10 bases between. CDR3 DNA: TGTGCCAGCAGTGAAGCGGGACATTGGACAGATACGCAGTATTTT. Amino acids: CASSEAGHWTDTQYF.

The CDR3 loop is CASSPRTGFTGELFF. The DNA for the CDR3 is TGTGCCAGCAGCCCCCGGACAGGGTTTACCGGGGAGCTGTTTTTT. The genes are TRBV5-8 and TRBJ2-2, with 8 bases that match TRBD1. The V and J ends lost 4 bases and 5 bases, in that order; junction bases with no gene match: 7. This CDR3 is 15 amino acids long. Per the germline V gene, CDR1 is SGHTS and CDR2 is YDEGEE.

This clone was seen a handful of times. This chain uses TRBV4-3 with TRBJ2-5; tentatively, D is TRBD2 (5 bases). Germline V gene data show CDR1 as LGHNA and CDR2 as YSLEER. V was cut by 1 base and J by 4 bases, with 13 bases left in between. The CDR3 runs to 15 residues. The CDR3 is CASSQVVGARETQYF. The CDR3 DNA reads as TGCGCCAGCAGCCAAGTCGTGGGAGCCAGAGAGACCCAGTACTTC.

This clone was seen a handful of times. The chain employs TRBV7-9 and TRBJ1-1; no clear D. The germline CDR1 and CDR2 sequences are SEHNR and FQNEAQ (reference sequence). The V and J ends lost 7 bases and 5 bases respectively, with 8 bases between them. The CDR3 is made up of 11 amino acids. The CDR3 sequence is CASKTGTEAFF. The DNA of the CDR3 is TGTGCCAGCAAGACGGGGACTGAAGCTTTCTTT.